This TCR beta chain was recorded in a study of cytomegalovirus exposure and HLA in healthy donors. Findings and limits, study-wide: Earlier findings revealed that most TCR beta V segments proved productive either about 87% or about 30% of the time. The likely explanation for a cluster of highly shared sequence variants was sequencing artifact. The listing of 150 to 200 TCR beta chains classed them as cytomegalovirus-associated.

The CDR3 has 14 residues. Trimming cost V 5 bases and J 2 bases; bases outside gene matches: 3. Germline CDR1 reads LNHDA; CDR2 reads SQIVND (reference sequence). Remarks on this clone: Its antigen is not identified.

The PCR was carried out with 60 Vbeta primers and 13 Jbeta primers. The method was immunoSEQ multiplex PCR; TCRdb's version includes in-frame clones alone and lacks a portion of them. The data hold more than 110,000 clones, with 65% to 80% observed a single time. As for the donors, each was a healthy bone marrow donor. The sequence derives from a male donor in good health and CMV-seropositive. The source material was PBMCs. The chain has TRBV19 and TRBJ1-2, with 9 bases aligning to TRBD1. The CDR3 here is CASSSGQGNYGYTF. DNA for the CDR3: TGTGCCAGTAGTTCCGGACAGGGGAACTATGGCTACACCTTC.